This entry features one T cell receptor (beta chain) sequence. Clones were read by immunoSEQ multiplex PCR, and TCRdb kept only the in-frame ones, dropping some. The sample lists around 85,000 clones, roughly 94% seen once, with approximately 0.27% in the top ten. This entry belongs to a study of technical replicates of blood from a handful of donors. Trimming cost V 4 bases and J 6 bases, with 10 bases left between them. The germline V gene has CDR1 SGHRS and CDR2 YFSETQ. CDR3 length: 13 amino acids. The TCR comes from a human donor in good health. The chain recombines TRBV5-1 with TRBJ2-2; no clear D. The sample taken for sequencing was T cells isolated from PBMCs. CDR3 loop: CASSIIIAGELFF. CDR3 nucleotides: TGCGCCAGCAGCATAATTATCGCCGGGGAGCTGTTTTTT.